This T cell receptor (beta chain) was captured in a study of neurological immune-mediated disorders (dated by TCRdb to the late 2010s). For the wider study: Among the roughly 35 multiple sclerosis patients, approximately 31 had relapsing-remitting MS and 3 had secondary progressive MS. Peripheral blood TCR-beta repertoires from patients with HTLV-I-associated myelopathy (HAM/TSP), patients with multiple sclerosis, and healthy controls were compared in the study using UMI-based sequencing. Alongside PBMC samples, the set of more than 85 TCR-beta libraries contained longitudinal samples, technical triplicates, and paired CD4+ and CD8+ T-cell subsets that had been sorted. Of the roughly 71 subjects in the cohort, some 15 were HAM/TSP patients, some 35 were multiple sclerosis patients, and some 20 were healthy controls. The paper's findings and limits, for the study overall: The MS cluster was not associated with any clinical or MRI features, and the authors stated that larger cohorts are needed. Repertoires from 18 of 34 MS patients were grouped by phylogenetic analysis into a cluster of related CDR3 sequences, suggesting a possible repertoire-level signature. TCR clonal expansion was greatest in HAM/TSP patients and smallest in MS patients, who ranked below even healthy controls. Expanded clones from different subjects shared no identical CDR3 amino acid sequences, which suggests that TCR-beta repertoires were private in all groups.

For the unsorted PBMC libraries, 2 million PBMCs were stored in RNAlater at -80 degrees C until RNA extraction and were used to generate the libraries. The multiple sclerosis patients were enrolled in a US clinical protocol that used magnetic resonance imaging to evaluate disease progression. Peripheral blood was subjected to Ficoll-Hypaque density gradient centrifugation to isolate PBMCs, which were then cryopreserved in liquid nitrogen. Points on this clonotype: It has no known antigen specificity. Per-base quality was not reported, and no clone a single base away is much larger than it.

cDNA synthesis used template-switch 5'RACE with a primer carrying a 10-nucleotide random unique molecular identifier tagging each TCR transcript. Every sequencing run covered 15-18 subjects and yielded more than 170 million TCR-beta sequences. The RNeasy kit was used to extract total RNA. The KAPA Real-time Library Amplification kit was used to amplify TCR-beta VDJ regions with primers for the TCR constant region and the 5'RACE anchor. Sample indexes and Illumina adaptors were added in a first PCR, after which library yield was increased in a second PCR. After Ampure bead purification, the TCR product of roughly 650 bp was size-selected on a 2% E-gel SizeSelection system. Before pooling, library quality was assessed on a Bioanalyzer, concentration was determined with Qubit, and library quantification was performed with the Kapa Library Quantification kit. An Illumina HiSeq 2500 was used to sequence the libraries paired-end at 2 x 150 bp. To increase sequence diversity, roughly 24-31% phiX was spiked into each library pool. The paper's processing steps were these. Quality-filtered reads were processed with the UMI-based MiGEC pipeline, which removed over 75% of raw TCR sequences during error correction. VDJ genes were aligned to IMGT germline references, and each clonotype was defined by a unique CDR3 amino acid sequence together with V-J genes. Clonal expansion, Shannon diversity and CDR3 relatedness were evaluated with VDJtools (CalcPairwiseDistances, ClusterSamples), while phylogenetic trees were built in CLCbio workbench. Expanded clones were defined as having at least 8 unique UMIs, based on coefficient-of-variation modelling across technical triplicates. The public sequencing data were trimmed at Q25 with fastp and processed into clonotypes with MiXCR by TCRdb, which kept only in-frame beta chains. Under each unique CDR3 protein, matching rows form one entry showing the most common genes and DNA. The V and J calls come from TCRdb's annotation, not from the publication. The sample has roughly 50,000 distinct CDR3 sequences on record, less than 5% of them singletons. The ten biggest clones cover roughly 5.6% of the sample.

Spanning cysteine to phenylalanine, the CDR3 consists of 15 amino acids. Solely the CDR3 DNA is kept, with 45 bases framed from the first base. The V end loses 0 bases and the J end loses 7 bases, and a stretch of 12 bases separates them. The germline V gene (reference sequence) specifies LGHDT as CDR1 and YNNKEL as CDR2. The V and J segments used are TRBV3-1 and TRBJ1-4, with TRBD1 perhaps the D gene, on 6 matching bases. Sequencing was performed on PBMCs. The source is a woman between 55 and 75 years old with multiple sclerosis. The CDR3 protein: CASSQDLSGVEKLFF. The DNA sequence follows: TGTGCCAGCAGCCAAGATTTGTCAGGGGTTGAAAAACTGTTTTTT.